Following are 29 T cell receptor beta chains from one sample sequenced in a study of T cell changes during pregnancy in multiple sclerosis. Generated by immunoSEQ multiplex PCR, the TCRdb table keeps only in-frame clones and is missing some. The data show tens of thousands of clones, around 90% seen once. This material consisted of peripheral blood, taken before pregnancy. The receptors come from a female donor with multiple sclerosis, enrolled in a pregnancy study.

The DNA of the CDR3 is TGTGCCAGCAGCCCCGATCCCCAGTTATACCAAGAGACCCAGTACTTC. Its protein is CASSPDPQLYQETQYF. The chain employs TRBV9 and TRBJ2-5, with D uncertain. The CDR3 extends over 16 amino acids. Trimming removed 4 bases from V and 0 bases from J, with 16 bases in between. Germline CDR1 reads SGDLS; CDR2 reads YYNGEE.

V gene TRBV6-5 combines with J gene TRBJ2-1; TRBD2 matches at 7 bases. This CDR3 region has 15 residues. After removal of 5 bases from V and 5 bases from J, the junction contained 9 bases not matched to a gene. Germline CDR1 and CDR2: MNHEY and SVGAGI. The CDR3 DNA reads TGTGCCAGCAGTACCGGGACTACTCCTAACAATGAGCAGTTCTTC. Residues: CASSTGTTPNNEQFF.

V gene TRBV7-3 combines with J gene TRBJ2-5; TRBD2 is a possible D gene (6 bases). The CDR3 contains 12 residues. Looked up from germline, CDR1 is SGHTA and CDR2 is FQGTGA. Deletions cut 0 bases from V and 7 bases from J, with 6 bases between. In DNA, the CDR3 is TGTGCCAGCAGCTTAACGGGAGGGACCCAGTACTTC. Translating gives CASSLTGGTQYF.

The chain joins TRBV5-1 to TRBJ2-2, with unresolved D. V was shortened by 2 bases and J by 2 bases, with 7 bases between the two germline ends. The CDR3 extends over 14 amino acids. Germline V gene data show CDR1 as SGHRS and CDR2 as YFSETQ. The CDR3 spells CASSLNSNTGELFF. The CDR3 nucleotides are TGCGCCAGCAGCTTAAACAGCAACACCGGGGAGCTGTTTTTT.

The V gene is TRBV30, the J gene TRBJ1-1, with 8 bases that match TRBD1. J lost 4 bases, V lost 8 bases, and 3 bases had no gene match. From germline, CDR1 is GTSNPN and CDR2 SVGIG (reference sequence). This CDR3 spans 11 amino acids. The CDR3 region has the DNA TGTGCCAAAGACAGGGGCACTGAAGCTTTCTTT. This translates into CAKDRGTEAFF. Filled out from reference TRBV30 and TRBJ1-1, the complete variable domain reads SQTIHQWPATLVQPVGSPLSLECTVEGTSNPNLYWYRQAAGRGLQLLFYSVGIGQISSEVPQNLSASRPQDRQFILSSKKLLLSDSGFYLCAKDRGTEAFFGQGTRLTVV.

V usage is TRBV28 and J usage is TRBJ2-5; tentative D call: TRBD1 (5 bases). CDR3 length: 15 residues. Germline CDR1 MDHEN, CDR2 SYDVKM. Deletions cut 2 bases from V and 1 base from J, with 11 bases between. The CDR3 sequence: CASSLPQGAQETQYF. The CDR3 nucleotides read TGTGCCAGCAGTTTACCCCAGGGCGCCCAAGAGACCCAGTACTTC.

The chain links TRBV7-8 to TRBJ2-7; 11 bases align to TRBD1. The CDR3 is 16 residues long. The V segment lost 0 bases and the J segment 4 bases; nucleotides outside the gene matches: 5. Germline CDR1 is SGHVS and CDR2 is FQNEAQ. CDR3: CASSLALGTGGYEQYF. Written as DNA, the CDR3 is TGTGCCAGCAGCTTAGCGCTCGGGACAGGGGGATACGAGCAGTACTTC.

V and J are TRBV27 and TRBJ2-1; D is unresolved. Germline V gene data show CDR1 as MNHEY and CDR2 as SMNVEV (reference sequence). V lost 8 bases to trimming and J lost 0 bases, with 11 bases between them. The length of the CDR3 is 14 residues. The CDR3 nucleotides are TGTGCCAGCGCGAGAGAACCCTCCTACAATGAGCAGTTCTTC. Translating gives CASAREPSYNEQFF.

V is TRBV20-1 and J is TRBJ2-1; D not certain. Germline V gene lookup returns CDR1 DFQATT and CDR2 SNEGSKA (reference sequence). V shed 0 bases and J shed 9 bases, with 6 bases lying between them. The CDR3 length is 11 residues. The CDR3 coding sequence is TGCAGTGCTAGAGAATATTCTGAGCAGTTCTTC. Its translation is CSAREYSEQFF.

The chain combines TRBV5-4 with TRBJ1-4, with D hard to call. This CDR3 comprises 14 residues. V shed 4 bases and J shed 8 bases, with 15 bases lying between them. In germline, CDR1 is SGHNT, CDR2 YYREEE (reference sequence). In DNA form, the CDR3 reads TGTGCCAGCAGCCACCGGGGTCCTGGAGAAAAACTGTTTTTT. This encodes CASSHRGPGEKLFF.

The chain couples TRBV19 to TRBJ1-5, with TRBD1 matching over 9 bases. Germline values: CDR1 LNHDA, CDR2 SQIVND (reference sequence). The CDR3 has 14 amino acids. V shed 6 bases, J shed 6 bases, and the junction held 6 bases outside the gene matches. In DNA, the CDR3 is TGTGCCAGTAGGGTACAGGGGGCAAGTCAGCCCCAGCATTTT. Amino acids: CASRVQGASQPQHF.

This chain links TRBV2 with TRBJ1-1; TRBD1 agrees at 7 bases. CDR3 size: 15 residues. Germline loops: CDR1 SNHLY, CDR2 FYNNEI. V gave up 4 bases and J gave up 0 bases; unmatched junction bases: 5. The CDR3 region has the DNA TGTGCCAGCAGTGGTCCGGGACAGTTGAACACTGAAGCTTTCTTT. This gives the protein CASSGPGQLNTEAFF.

This chain joins TRBV4-1 and TRBJ2-6; the D gene is possibly TRBD1 (6 bases). The germline V gene has CDR1 MGHRA and CDR2 YSYEKL. This CDR3 is 19 amino acids long. V shed 2 bases and J shed 2 bases, with 19 bases lying between them. CDR3 sequence reads: CASSQQQGPLGTGANVLTF. In DNA, the CDR3 is TGCGCCAGCAGCCAACAACAGGGCCCCTTAGGAACTGGGGCCAACGTCCTGACTTTC.

CDR3 nucleotides: TGCAGCGTTTCGAAGGGGGATTATGGCTACACCTTC. Encoded protein: CSVSKGDYGYTF. This rearrangement joins TRBV29-1 to TRBJ1-2; D may be TRBD1 (6 bases). The length of the CDR3 is 12 residues. Germline CDR1 is SQVTM and CDR2 is ANQGSEA. V was trimmed by 5 bases and J by 5 bases, leaving 12 bases between them.

This chain links TRBV9 with TRBJ2-1; 9 nucleotides match TRBD2. Germline-derived CDR1 and CDR2 are SGDLS and YYNGEE. The CDR3 is made up of 17 amino acids. The J segment lost 10 bases and the V segment lost 0 bases, leaving 14 bases of the junction unmatched. The CDR3 DNA reads TGTGCCAGCAGCGTAGTAGGGGGGGGACTAGCAGACCGGGAGCAGTTCTTC. It encodes CASSVVGGGLADREQFF.

V usage is TRBV27 and J usage is TRBJ1-1, with no clear D. V lost 2 bases to trimming and J lost 1 base, with 5 bases between them. CDR1 is MNHEY and CDR2 is SMNVEV in the germline V gene (reference sequence). This CDR3 has 13 residues. This CDR3 reads CASSLVRNTEAFF. CDR3 coding DNA: TGTGCCAGCAGTTTAGTTAGGAACACTGAAGCTTTCTTT.

On this clone itself: It is unclear where the CDR3 begins or ends on the DNA, so no DNA is shown, and the CDR3 is as TCRdb lists it. The chain uses TRBV27 and TRBJ2-1; TRBD2, as called in the table, went unchecked against the DNA. Germline V gene lookup returns CDR1 MNHEY and CDR2 SMNVEV (reference sequence). The CDR3 numbers 17 amino acids, ends counted. The CDR3 region is CASSSSFTSGTLNEQFF.

The chain is built from TRBV28 and TRBJ2-7; D is perhaps TRBD1 (5 bases). Trimming shortened V by 6 bases and J by 0 bases, and 15 bases separated the two germline ends. The germline gives CDR1 MDHEN, CDR2 SYDVKM. This CDR3 contains 15 residues. CDR3 nucleotide sequence: TGTGCCAGCAGGTTCAGGGCCGCTAACTCCTACGAGCAGTACTTC. This gives the protein CASRFRAANSYEQYF.

This chain connects TRBV9 to TRBJ2-1; TRBD2 aligns across 7 bases. V shed 0 bases and J 4 bases; nucleotides not matched to a gene: 7. Germline CDR1 reads SGDLS; CDR2 reads YYNGEE. CDR3 length: 16 residues. The CDR3 coding sequence is TGTGCCAGCAGCGTAGAGCCTAGCGGAGTTTACAATGAGCAGTTCTTC. This codes for CASSVEPSGVYNEQFF.

This sequence joins TRBV10-3 and TRBJ2-3; 7 positions match TRBD2. Germline-derived CDR1 and CDR2 are ENHRY and SYGVKD. The V segment lost 5 bases and the J segment 0 bases; nucleotides outside the gene matches: 2. This CDR3 contains 14 residues. This CDR3 is CAISLAVSTDTQYF. CDR3 DNA sequence: TGTGCCATCAGTCTAGCGGTAAGCACAGATACGCAGTATTTT.

This sequence joins TRBV6-5 and TRBJ2-7; unclear D gene. CDR1 is MNHEY and CDR2 is SVGAGI in the germline V gene. The CDR3 length is 13 residues. Trimming cost V 2 bases and J 3 bases, with 8 bases left between them. CDR3 region: CASSYTGLYEQYF. The CDR3 DNA reads TGTGCCAGCAGTTACACCGGTCTCTACGAGCAGTACTTC.

The chain uses TRBV5-1 and TRBJ2-7; 7 bases are shared with TRBD1. The CDR3 is made up of 16 amino acids. V lost 0 bases to trimming and J lost 4 bases; unmatched junction nucleotides: 10. Per germline, CDR1 SGHRS and CDR2 YFSETQ. CDR3 coding DNA: TGCGCCAGCAGCTTGGAGGGGGCGGGCAATACGTACGAGCAGTACTTC. Translating it yields CASSLEGAGNTYEQYF.

This chain uses TRBV7-8 with TRBJ2-1; TRBD2 agrees at 11 bases. This CDR3 has 15 residues. V was clipped by 4 bases and J by 7 bases; unmatched bases: 6. The germline gives CDR1 SGHVS, CDR2 FQNEAQ. The chain's CDR3 is CASSSLAGVDNEQFF. For the CDR3, the DNA is TGTGCCAGCAGCTCACTAGCGGGAGTAGATAATGAGCAGTTCTTC.

V gene TRBV6-1 combines with J gene TRBJ2-2, with 10 bases aligning to TRBD1. The CDR3 is made up of 15 amino acids. With V trimmed by 7 bases and J by 6 bases, 8 bases remained unmatched. CDR1 and CDR2 from the germline V gene are MNHNS and SASEGT. The CDR3 DNA is TGTGCCAGCAACCTGGACAGGGGGATATCCGGGGAGCTGTTTTTT. Amino acid sequence: CASNLDRGISGELFF.

The chain joins TRBV15 to TRBJ1-2, with D possibly TRBD1 on 5 matching bases. The CDR3 sequence is 15 residues long. The V gene lost 4 bases and the J gene lost 6 bases, with 18 bases spanning the gap. Germline values: CDR1 LNHNV, CDR2 YYDKDF (reference sequence). This CDR3 reads CATSIEVGGRDGYTF. The DNA of the CDR3 is TGTGCCACCAGCATAGAAGTCGGGGGAAGGGATGGCTACACCTTC.

The V call is TRBV7-2, the J call TRBJ1-2, with 7 bases aligning to TRBD1. The V and J ends lost 5 bases and 6 bases, in that order; junction bases with no gene match: 15. The CDR3 runs to 16 residues. CDR1 and CDR2 (germline): SGHTA, FQGNSA. The DNA of the CDR3 is TGTGCCAGCAGCCCCACCCTTGACAGGGTGAAGAATGGCTACACCTTC. This codes for CASSPTLDRVKNGYTF.

This clone has only a few counts. The gene calls are TRBV6-1 and TRBJ2-7; TRBD1 aligns across 11 bases. The V gene end was trimmed by 3 bases and the J gene end by 5 bases; junction bases not matched to a gene: 9. CDR1 is MNHNS, CDR2 SASEGT, per germline. The CDR3 is 16 amino acids. CDR3 region: CASSEETGTGGDEQYF. The CDR3 nucleotides read TGTGCCAGCAGTGAGGAGACGGGGACAGGGGGAGACGAGCAGTACTTC.

The chain couples TRBV6-6 to TRBJ1-5; maybe TRBD1 (5 bases). Germline-derived CDR1 and CDR2 are MNHNY and SVGAGI (reference sequence). There are 16 residues in the CDR3. The V gene lost 4 bases and the J gene lost 0 bases, with 13 bases spanning the gap. In nucleotides, the CDR3 is TGTGCCAGCAGTTTACCCAGCCAGGGTAGCAATCAGCCCCAGCATTTT. Translation: CASSLPSQGSNQPQHF.

The V and J genes are TRBV7-9 and TRBJ2-1, with TRBD1 identical over 7 bases. The CDR3 has 14 residues. The junction had 8 bases not matched to a gene; V was cut back by 5 bases and J by 7 bases. The germline CDR1 and CDR2 sequences are SEHNR and FQNEAQ (reference sequence). Here the CDR3 DNA reads TGTGCCAGCAGCCAACGACAGGGTTGGAATGAGCAGTTCTTC. Its protein product is CASSQRQGWNEQFF.